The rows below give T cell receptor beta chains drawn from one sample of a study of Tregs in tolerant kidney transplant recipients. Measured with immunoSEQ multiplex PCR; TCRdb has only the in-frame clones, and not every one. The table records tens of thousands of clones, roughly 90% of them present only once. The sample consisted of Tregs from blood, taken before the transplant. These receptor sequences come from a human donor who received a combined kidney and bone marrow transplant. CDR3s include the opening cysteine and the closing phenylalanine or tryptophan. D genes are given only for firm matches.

CDR3 protein: CASSLGRDTTRSSEQYF
V gene: TRBV11-2
D gene: -
J gene: -

CDR3 protein: CASSLLAHNEQFF
V gene: TRBV9
D gene: -
J gene: TRBJ2-1

CDR3 protein: CASSLVRGRYEQYF
V gene: TRBV5-1
D gene: TRBD1
J gene: TRBJ2-7

CDR3 protein: CASSTDRGGNTIYF
V gene: TRBV6-1
D gene: TRBD1
J gene: TRBJ1-3

CDR3 protein: CASSLDARTPQHF
V gene: TRBV11-2
D gene: -
J gene: TRBJ1-5

CDR3 protein: CASSLLGGQPQHF
V gene: TRBV7-2
D gene: -
J gene: TRBJ1-5

CDR3 protein: CASSREVQTEAFF
V gene: TRBV7-3
D gene: -
J gene: TRBJ1-1

CDR3 protein: CASSLATHDGSLAIF
V gene: TRBV28
D gene: -
J gene: TRBJ1-1

CDR3 protein: CASSGLLTNQSRANVLTF
V gene: TRBV19
D gene: -
J gene: TRBJ2-6

CDR3 protein: CASSERRGEGTNEKLFF
V gene: TRBV6-1
D gene: -
J gene: TRBJ1-4

CDR3 protein: CASKQGSSGNTIYF
V gene: TRBV5-1
D gene: -
J gene: TRBJ1-3

CDR3 protein: CASSHPGPPLPGELFF
V gene: TRBV23-1
D gene: -
J gene: TRBJ2-2

CDR3 protein: CASSGGVEKLFF
V gene: TRBV6-1
D gene: -
J gene: TRBJ1-4

CDR3 protein: CASRTRSGTRYTEAFF
V gene: TRBV5-1
D gene: -
J gene: TRBJ1-1

CDR3 protein: CASIRRGANVLTF
V gene: TRBV28
D gene: -
J gene: TRBJ2-6

CDR3 protein: CASSQARGETREKLFF
V gene: TRBV11-2
D gene: -
J gene: TRBJ1-4

CDR3 protein: CASSQGGGLYEYF
V gene: TRBV6-6
D gene: -
J gene: TRBJ2-7

CDR3 protein: CATAGGGNQPQHF
V gene: TRBV25-1
D gene: -
J gene: TRBJ1-5

CDR3 protein: CASSMTGEVYEQYF
V gene: TRBV27
D gene: TRBD1
J gene: TRBJ2-7

CDR3 protein: CASGGDSRNTIYF
V gene: TRBV6-1
D gene: TRBD1
J gene: TRBJ1-3

CDR3 protein: CASSEASSTQPQHF
V gene: TRBV2
D gene: -
J gene: TRBJ1-5

CDR3 protein: CASSPQGAYYEQYF
V gene: TRBV28
D gene: TRBD1
J gene: TRBJ2-7

CDR3 protein: CASSEILSSNQPQHF
V gene: TRBV18
D gene: -
J gene: TRBJ1-5

CDR3 protein: CASSKEVGGAGRDEQFF
V gene: TRBV19
D gene: -
J gene: TRBJ2-1

CDR3 protein: CASSEAFKGLARSSYNEQFF
V gene: TRBV2
D gene: TRBD2
J gene: TRBJ2-1

CDR3 protein: CASYRSGRSSYEQYF
V gene: TRBV28
D gene: TRBD2
J gene: TRBJ2-7

CDR3 protein: CASSHCGGPGANVLTF
V gene: TRBV23-1
D gene: -
J gene: TRBJ2-6

CDR3 protein: CAITPASDTDTQYF
V gene: TRBV10-3
D gene: -
J gene: TRBJ2-3

CDR3 protein: CASSEPGTGLNQPQHF
V gene: TRBV28
D gene: TRBD1
J gene: TRBJ1-5

CDR3 protein: CASRRQGETEAFF
V gene: TRBV2
D gene: TRBD1
J gene: TRBJ1-1

CDR3 protein: CASSTRLTNTGELFF
V gene: TRBV18
D gene: -
J gene: TRBJ2-2

CDR3 protein: CATSRARDTQYF
V gene: TRBV15
D gene: -
J gene: TRBJ2-3

CDR3 protein: CAISERRGQDTGELFF
V gene: TRBV10-3
D gene: -
J gene: TRBJ2-2

CDR3 protein: CASSLGQDYYGYTF
V gene: TRBV5-1
D gene: -
J gene: TRBJ1-2

CDR3 protein: CASSLWTSDKYNEQFF
V gene: TRBV28
D gene: -
J gene: TRBJ2-1

CDR3 protein: CASSPRGLAGALKTQYF
V gene: TRBV18
D gene: TRBD2
J gene: TRBJ2-5

CDR3 protein: CSVKRTGANTEAFF
V gene: TRBV29-1
D gene: TRBD1
J gene: TRBJ1-1

CDR3 protein: CAISDSNQPQHF
V gene: TRBV10-3
D gene: -
J gene: TRBJ1-5

CDR3 protein: CASSVQGDTEAFF
V gene: TRBV9
D gene: TRBD1
J gene: TRBJ1-1

CDR3 protein: CASSLGVGTLIYNEQFF
V gene: TRBV5-1
D gene: -
J gene: TRBJ2-1

CDR3 protein: CASSTSVGNHNEQFF
V gene: TRBV7-2
D gene: -
J gene: TRBJ2-1

CDR3 protein: CSVDLASGGTDTQYF
V gene: TRBV29-1
D gene: TRBD2
J gene: TRBJ2-3

CDR3 protein: CASSVPGFGAYEQYF
V gene: TRBV5-4
D gene: -
J gene: TRBJ2-7

CDR3 protein: CASSEDSHSGNTIYF
V gene: TRBV28
D gene: -
J gene: TRBJ1-3

CDR3 protein: CASSLASGSSKQFF
V gene: TRBV7-2
D gene: -
J gene: TRBJ2-1

CDR3 protein: CASSPTTLSYEQYF
V gene: TRBV2
D gene: -
J gene: TRBJ2-7

CDR3 protein: CASSPTKGPNYGYTF
V gene: TRBV7-9
D gene: -
J gene: TRBJ1-2

CDR3 protein: CASSLDEIAGRTDTQYF
V gene: TRBV11-2
D gene: TRBD2
J gene: TRBJ2-3

CDR3 protein: CASRNRDRGPHEHLYNEQFF
V gene: TRBV12-2
D gene: -
J gene: TRBJ2-1

CDR3 protein: CASSPGLAGYTGELFF
V gene: TRBV7-2
D gene: TRBD2
J gene: TRBJ2-2

CDR3 protein: CASSPTGQANEKLFF
V gene: TRBV7-9
D gene: -
J gene: TRBJ1-4

CDR3 protein: CASSPEVGGSHEQFF
V gene: TRBV6-4
D gene: -
J gene: TRBJ2-1

CDR3 protein: CASSLRGRQSGNTIYF
V gene: TRBV7-6
D gene: -
J gene: TRBJ1-3

CDR3 protein: CASSKEGLDTDTQYF
V gene: TRBV19
D gene: TRBD2
J gene: TRBJ2-3